The 22 T cell receptor beta chains presented below share a single source sample, sequenced in a study of CD8 T cells in ankylosing spondylitis. The antigens these receptors bind are not known. General study points: Among TCR beta sequences, a motif of under 10 highly homologous variants appeared characteristic of ankylosing spondylitis blood.

TCRdb reanalysed the 5' RACE reads using MiXCR and keeps one entry per CDR3 protein. The data contain about 500,000 distinct CDR3 sequences, roughly 12% of them seen just once; the ten biggest clones take up approximately 6.3%. Specimen: blood, either unsorted or a sorted T cell fraction (not recorded which). The receptors originated from a male donor with ankylosing spondylitis.

This clonotype has more than one count but fewer than ten. The J gene is TRBJ1-5, the V gene TRBV20-1; TRBD1 matches 9 bases. CDR1 is DFQATT, CDR2 SNEGSKA, per germline (reference sequence). V was clipped by 5 bases and J by 5 bases; unmatched bases: 10. The CDR3 has 15 residues. In nucleotides, the CDR3 is TGCAGTGCTTCAGATAGGGACAGGGCACATCAGCCCCAGCATTTT. Encoded protein: CSASDRDRAHQPQHF.

This clonotype was counted at least ten times. J is TRBJ2-7 and V is TRBV5-1, with 7 bases matching TRBD2. After removal of 4 bases from V and 3 bases from J, the junction contained 4 bases not matched to a gene. CDR1 and CDR2 (germline): SGHRS, YFSETQ. This CDR3 spans 13 amino acids. CDR3 amino acids: CASSPGLVYEQYV. The DNA for the CDR3 is TGCGCCAGCAGCCCCGGACTAGTCTACGAGCAGTACGTC.

This sequence joins TRBV9 and TRBJ2-5, with D possibly being TRBD2 (6 bases). CDR3 length: 15 residues. CDR1 SGDLS and CDR2 YYNGEE come from the germline V gene. V was cut by 3 bases and J by 2 bases, with 14 bases left in between. The CDR3 DNA follows: TGTGCCAGCAGCGCCCCCCTTGGGGGGCAAGAGACCCAGTACTTC. Translated: CASSAPLGGQETQYF.

The rearrangement joins TRBV5-1 to TRBJ2-1, with D possibly matching TRBD1 (6 bases). V lost 1 base and J 8 bases, leaving 13 bases between the germline ends. This CDR3 is built from 14 residues. From germline, CDR1 is SGHRS and CDR2 YFSETQ. In DNA, the CDR3 is TGCGCCAGCAGCTTGTGGCAGGGGCGGGATGAGCAGTTCTTC. It codes for CASSLWQGRDEQFF.

This sequence joins TRBV29-1 and TRBJ1-2; a possible D gene is TRBD1 (5 bases). Germline-derived CDR1 and CDR2 are SQVTM and ANQGSEA. Trimming cost V 5 bases and J 5 bases, with 15 bases left between them. This CDR3 region has 13 residues. The CDR3 region has the DNA TGCAGCGTTACCGGTCTGGGGGGGTATGGCTACACCTTC. Protein sequence: CSVTGLGGYGYTF.

This clonotype was seen repeatedly, ten times or more. CDR3 region: CASSFGGEFYNEQFF. The CDR3 DNA reads TGTGCCAGCAGCTTCGGGGGAGAGTTCTACAATGAGCAGTTCTTC. The genes are TRBV5-5 and TRBJ2-1; the D gene is possibly TRBD2 (6 bases). The CDR3 spans 15 residues. CDR1 SGHKS and CDR2 YYEKEE come from the germline V gene (reference sequence). The ends were cut back, 2 bases at V and 3 bases at J, with 12 bases in the middle.

This clonotype was seen a few times. This rearrangement joins TRBV29-1 to TRBJ2-1, with 7 bases lining up with TRBD1. The V segment lost 7 bases and the J segment 2 bases; nucleotides outside the gene matches: 5. The CDR3 length is 13 residues. CDR1 is SQVTM, CDR2 ANQGSEA, per germline. The CDR3 is CSAPGTAYNEQFF. In DNA form, the CDR3 reads TGCAGCGCCCCCGGGACAGCCTACAATGAGCAGTTCTTC.

This clonotype was seen a few times. DNA of the CDR3: TGCGCCAGCAGCTTTAATTCAGGAATCACAGATACGCAGTATTTT. It is translated as CASSFNSGITDTQYF. The rearrangement joins TRBV5-1 to TRBJ2-3, with D unclear. V lost 2 bases to trimming and J lost 2 bases, with 12 bases between them. CDR1 is SGHRS and CDR2 is YFSETQ in the germline V gene. There are 15 residues in the CDR3.

The chain is built from TRBV7-8 and TRBJ2-2; no reliable D call. This CDR3 spans 15 amino acids. The germline V gene has CDR1 SGHVS and CDR2 FQNEAQ. Trimming pared 5 bases from V and 3 bases from J, leaving 13 bases between. CDR3 sequence (DNA): TGTGCCAGCAGCGCCTACTCTGTCGACACCGGGGAGCTGTTTTTT. Translation: CASSAYSVDTGELFF.

The chain has TRBV10-2 and TRBJ2-7; a possible D gene is TRBD1 (5 bases). Between the trimmed V and J ends, which lost 3 bases and 1 base, there was a span of 7 bases. The germline V gene has CDR1 WSHSY and CDR2 SAAADI. CDR3 size: 13 residues. DNA for the CDR3: TGCGCCAGCAGTGACAGGGATTCCTACGAGCAGTACTTC. This encodes CASSDRDSYEQYF.

There are many counts of this clonotype. The rearrangement uses TRBV29-1 and TRBJ2-7; 9 bases match TRBD1. V lost 5 bases to trimming and J lost 6 bases; unmatched junction nucleotides: 8. Germline V lookup: CDR1 SQVTM, CDR2 ANQGSEA. The CDR3 extends over 13 amino acids. The CDR3 spells CSVSQGQGGEQYV. The CDR3 coding sequence is TGCAGCGTTTCCCAGGGACAGGGTGGCGAGCAGTACGTC.

The rearrangement links TRBV20-1 to TRBJ2-3; 8 bases agree with TRBD2. This CDR3 is 15 amino acids long. V shed 0 bases, J shed 6 bases, and the junction held 8 bases outside the gene matches. Germline-derived CDR1 and CDR2 are DFQATT and SNEGSKA (reference sequence). CDR3 DNA sequence: TGCAGTGCTAGAGATTTAAGCGGGAGAGCTGATACGCAGTATTTT. This sequence encodes CSARDLSGRADTQYF.

The V and J genes are TRBV4-1 and TRBJ2-6; either TRBD1 or TRBD2 may supply D (5 bases each). The CDR3 length is 14 residues. Trimming left V 3 bases short and J 3 bases short, with 6 bases between. CDR1 and CDR2 (germline): MGHRA, YSYEKL. The CDR3 DNA follows: TGCGCCAGCAGCCAGGGGGTTGGGGCCAACGTCCTGACTTTC. Its translation: CASSQGVGANVLTF.

CDR3: CASSLATSGGSTDTQYF. As DNA, the CDR3 is TGTGCCAGCAGCTTAGCCACTAGCGGGGGAAGCACAGATACGCAGTATTTT. The rearrangement joins TRBV7-8 to TRBJ2-3; 11 positions agree with TRBD2. CDR3 length: 17 amino acids. Germline lookup yields CDR1 SGHVS and CDR2 FQNEAQ. The V and J ends lost 0 bases and 0 bases, in that order; junction bases with no gene match: 2.

The chain carries TRBV19 and TRBJ2-7; D assignment may be TRBD1 or TRBD2 (5 bases each). Germline CDR1 LNHDA, CDR2 SQIVND (reference sequence). V lost 6 bases to trimming and J lost 6 bases, with 9 bases between them. The CDR3 length is 11 residues. The CDR3 protein is CASSRESEQYF. In DNA, the CDR3 is TGTGCCAGTAGCAGGGAGTCCGAGCAGTACTTC.

This chain connects TRBV12-3 or TRBV12-4 to TRBJ2-1; 9 bases align to TRBD2. V dropped 3 bases and J dropped 9; count of bases not matched to a gene: 15. CDR3 size: 17 residues. The CDR3 spells CASSFSGGGGFLGEQFF. The CDR3 nucleotides read TGTGCCAGCAGTTTTTCTGGCGGGGGGGGTTTTTTGGGTGAGCAGTTCTTC.

The chain is built from TRBV20-1 and TRBJ1-6; 8 bases align to TRBD1. This CDR3 comprises 14 residues. The ends lost 2 bases at V and 10 bases at J; junction bases unmatched: 7. CDR1 DFQATT and CDR2 SNEGSKA come from the germline V gene (reference sequence). CDR3 DNA sequence: TGCAGTGCTAGATACCTGGACAGGGCCTCACCCCTCCACTTT. Translation: CSARYLDRASPLHF.

The V call is TRBV6-1, the J call TRBJ1-1; no firm D call. The V and J ends lost 3 bases and 3 bases respectively, with 14 bases between them. The germline V gene encodes CDR1 MNHNS and CDR2 SASEGT. CDR3 size: 15 residues. For the CDR3, the DNA is TGTGCCAGCAGTGACCTCCGGACGGCAGACACTGAAGCTTTCTTT. Translation: CASSDLRTADTEAFF.

This clonotype was seen only a few times. The genes are TRBV18 and TRBJ2-1; 10 bases match TRBD2. Trimming removed 2 bases from V and 8 bases from J; junction bases left unmatched: 6. The germline gives CDR1 KGHSH, CDR2 LQKENI. The CDR3 covers 15 residues. This CDR3 is CASSPWASGSYEQFF. The CDR3 coding sequence is TGTGCCAGCTCACCATGGGCTAGCGGGAGCTATGAGCAGTTCTTC.

The chain joins TRBV5-1 to TRBJ2-5; no reliable D call. Germline V gene data show CDR1 as SGHRS and CDR2 as YFSETQ. There are 13 residues in the CDR3. V lost 1 base to trimming and J lost 4 bases, with 8 bases between them. CDR3: CASSLTGPETQYF. CDR3 DNA: TGCGCCAGCAGCTTGACGGGCCCAGAGACCCAGTACTTC.

This clonotype has a count of ten or more. V gene TRBV12-3 or TRBV12-4 combines with J gene TRBJ1-1; TRBD1 aligns across 9 bases. V was clipped by 5 bases and J by 0 bases; unmatched bases: 10. CDR3 length: 17 amino acids. CDR3 nucleotides: TGTGCCAGCAGTCCCGGGACAGGGCCGGGGGTGAACACTGAAGCTTTCTTT. This gives the protein CASSPGTGPGVNTEAFF.

The chain combines TRBV3-1 with TRBJ2-7, with D possibly called TRBD1 or TRBD2 (5 bases each). V dropped 4 bases and J dropped 2 bases, with 9 bases sitting between them. CDR1 and CDR2 from the germline V gene are LGHDT and YNNKEL (reference sequence). The CDR3 sequence is 13 residues long. The CDR3 region has the DNA TGTGCCAGCAGCCCGGGACCTACCTACGAGCAGTACTTC. This gives the protein CASSPGPTYEQYF.